This record covers a single T cell receptor (beta chain). Its specificity is unknown. This sample was taken from a study of shared clonotypes between healthy human individuals. Naive CD8 cells lacked CD45RO and underwent positive selection for CCR7, leaving out terminally differentiated effector memory CD45RA+ cells. Clones were read by immunoSEQ multiplex PCR, and TCRdb kept only the in-frame ones, dropping some. The sample yields about 1.9 million clones, around 93% seen once. CDR3 length: 15 residues. Germline CDR1 SEHNR, CDR2 FQNEAQ (reference sequence). V lost 5 bases and J lost 7; bases outside the gene matches: 7. The study's findings and limits: Clonotype sharing across donors was expected to vary with sequencing depth. Among the subsets, naive ones generally showed larger estimated richness than memory ones.

Specimen: naive CD8+ T cells from PBMCs. The TCR comes from a man between 18 and 29 years old in good health. Some clones in this sample may be carry-over from other donors' samples. This chain joins TRBV7-9 and TRBJ2-2, with 10 bases identical to TRBD2. CDR3 nucleotide sequence: TGTGCCAGCAGCCCTAGCGGGAGAGAGGGCGGGGAGCTGTTTTTT. Translation gives CASSPSGREGGELFF.